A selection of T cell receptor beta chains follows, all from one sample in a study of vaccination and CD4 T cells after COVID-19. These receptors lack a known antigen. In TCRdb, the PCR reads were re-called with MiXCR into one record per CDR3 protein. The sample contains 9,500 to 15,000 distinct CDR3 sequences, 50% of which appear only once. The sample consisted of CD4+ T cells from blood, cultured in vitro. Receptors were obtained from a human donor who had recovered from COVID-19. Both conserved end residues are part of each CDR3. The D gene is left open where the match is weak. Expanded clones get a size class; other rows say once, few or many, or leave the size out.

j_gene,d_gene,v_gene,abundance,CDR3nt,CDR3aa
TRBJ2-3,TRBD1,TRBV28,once,TGTGCCAGCAGGGACAGGGTATCTCTTATAATGGATACGCAGTATTTT,CASRDRVSLIMDTQYF
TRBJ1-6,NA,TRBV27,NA,NA,CASSTSMRLNSPLHF
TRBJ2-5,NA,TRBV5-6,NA,TGTGCCAGCAGCTGGGGGCAAGAGACCCAGTACTTC,CASSWGQETQYF
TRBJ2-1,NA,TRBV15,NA,TGTGCCACCAGCACGCAGCCCCAGCACTACAATGAGCAGTTCTTC,CATSTQPQHYNEQFF
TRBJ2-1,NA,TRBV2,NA,TGTGCCAGCAGTGGAAGAGAGATCAGGAGCAATGAGCAGTTCTTC,CASSGREIRSNEQFF
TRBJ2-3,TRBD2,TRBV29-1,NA,TGCAGCGTTGGCATCTCGGGGGGGGCCACAGATACGCAGTATTTT,CSVGISGGATDTQYF
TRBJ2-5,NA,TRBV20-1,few,TGCAGTGCTACCCCTAAAGAGACCCAGTACTTC,CSATPKETQYF
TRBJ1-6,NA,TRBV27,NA,TGTGCCAGCAGTTTCGACAGGAGCTCACCCCTCCACTTT,CASSFDRSSPLHF
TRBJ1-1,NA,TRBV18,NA,TGTGCCAGCTCCCCCTCGGGTATGGAAGCTTTCTTT,CASSPSGMEAFF
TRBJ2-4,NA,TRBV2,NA,TGTGCCAGCAGTGAATCGGCGAACATTCAGTACTTC,CASSESANIQYF
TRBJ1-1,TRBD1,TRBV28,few,TGTGCCAGCAGTGCGACAGGGGGCGCTCACACTGAAGCTTTCTTT,CASSATGGAHTEAFF
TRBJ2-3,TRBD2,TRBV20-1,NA,TGCAGTGCTAGACGATTTCAGTCGGGAGGCCGGGATACGCAGTATTTT,CSARRFQSGGRDTQYF
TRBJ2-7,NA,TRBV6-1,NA,TGTGCCAGCGGAAAAGTGACTGGGTTCGGGAACGAGCAGTACTTC,CASGKVTGFGNEQYF
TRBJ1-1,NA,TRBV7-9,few,TGTGCCAGCAGCTTAGATGGGGGTTCCTCTGAAGCTTTCTTT,CASSLDGGSSEAFF
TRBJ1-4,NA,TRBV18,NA,TGTGCCAGCTCACCAGGGTTAGGGGAAAAACTGTTTTTT,CASSPGLGEKLFF
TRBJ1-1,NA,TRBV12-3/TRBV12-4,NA,TGTGCCAGCACCCTTGGTAAAGGAGCGGGGGCCCTGAACACTGAAGCTTTCTTT,CASTLGKGAGALNTEAFF
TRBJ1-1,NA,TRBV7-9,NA,TGTGCCAGCAGCATTATAGGGGGGCGAGGTACTGAAGCTTTCTTT,CASSIIGGRGTEAFF
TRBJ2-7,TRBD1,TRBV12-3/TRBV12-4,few,TGTGCCAGCAGTTTAGCGGCAGGGGGCTACGAGCAGTACTTC,CASSLAAGGYEQYF
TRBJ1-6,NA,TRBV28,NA,TGTGCCAGCAGTTCCCTCACAGGGAAGCCCCTGGATTCACCCCTCCACTTT,CASSSLTGKPLDSPLHF
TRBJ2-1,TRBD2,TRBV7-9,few,TGTGCCAGCAGCAAACCGGGACTAGCGGGCGAACGGAGCTCCTACAATGAGCAGTTCTTC,CASSKPGLAGERSSYNEQFF